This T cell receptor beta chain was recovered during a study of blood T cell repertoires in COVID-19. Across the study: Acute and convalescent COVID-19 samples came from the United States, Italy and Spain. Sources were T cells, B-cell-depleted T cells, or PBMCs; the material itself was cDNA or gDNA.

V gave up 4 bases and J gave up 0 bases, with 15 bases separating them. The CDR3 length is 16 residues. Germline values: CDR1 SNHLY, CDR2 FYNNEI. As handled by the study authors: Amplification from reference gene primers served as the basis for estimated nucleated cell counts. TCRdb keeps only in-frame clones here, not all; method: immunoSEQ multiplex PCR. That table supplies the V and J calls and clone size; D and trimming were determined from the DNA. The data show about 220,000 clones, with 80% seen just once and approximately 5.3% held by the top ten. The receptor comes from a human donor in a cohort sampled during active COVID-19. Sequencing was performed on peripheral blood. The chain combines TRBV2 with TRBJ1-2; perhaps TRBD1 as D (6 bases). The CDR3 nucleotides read TGTGCCAGCAGTGGGAGGGGGGGCTCGACTAACTATGGCTACACCTTC. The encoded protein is CASSGRGGSTNYGYTF.